This entry lists 29 T cell receptor beta chains sequenced from one sample in a study of cytomegalovirus exposure and HLA in healthy donors. The PCR made use of 60 Vbeta and 13 Jbeta primers. Sequencing was performed with immunoSEQ multiplex PCR; in TCRdb, only in-frame clones are kept and a portion is missing. The repertoire consists of some 130,000 clones, with 75% to 90% occurring once and the leading ten covering over 2%. Sequencing was performed on PBMCs. These receptors all come from a man in his thirties or forties in good health and CMV-seronegative.

In regard to this clone: Relative to the germline gene, one junction end is altered; a read error may explain this. The CDR3 here is CASSQDNRIGNQPQNF. CDR3 coding DNA: TGCGCCAGCAGCCAAGATAATCGTATCGGGAATCAGCCCCAGAATTTT. The V gene is TRBV4-1, the J gene TRBJ1-5; the D is unclear. The CDR3 runs 16 residues. Germline V gene data show CDR1 as MGHRA and CDR2 as YSYEKL.

The rearrangement uses TRBV5-6 and TRBJ2-1; 10 bases map to TRBD2. The CDR3 runs to 13 residues. Losses at the gene ends were 0 bases for V and 9 bases for J; bases not matched to a gene: 0. Per germline, CDR1 SGHDT and CDR2 YYEEEE. Written as DNA, the CDR3 is TGTGCCAGCAGCTTGGGGACTAGCGGTGAGCAGTTCTTC. It yields the protein CASSLGTSGEQFF.

V gene TRBV11-3 combines with J gene TRBJ2-2, with D unclear. V shed 1 base and J shed 4 bases, with 7 bases lying between them. The germline V gene has CDR1 SGHNT and CDR2 YENEEA. This CDR3 contains 14 residues. The CDR3 loop reads CASSLVLITGELFF. The DNA for the CDR3 is TGTGCCAGCAGCTTAGTTCTTATCACCGGGGAGCTGTTTTTT.

The chain links TRBV28 to TRBJ2-7; 8 bases line up with TRBD1. The germline CDR1 and CDR2 sequences are MDHEN and SYDVKM. This CDR3 comprises 15 residues. With V trimmed by 5 bases and J by 5 bases, 11 bases remained unmatched. The CDR3 bases are TGTGCCAGCAGTGTCGCAGGGACAGGTGACGACGAGCAGTACTTC. It is translated as CASSVAGTGDDEQYF. The full variable domain, with the rest looked up from reference TRBV28 and TRBJ2-7, is DVKVTQSSRYLVKRTGEKVFLECVQDMDHENMFWYRQDPGLGLRLIYFSYDVKMKEKGDIPEGYSVSREKKERFSLILESASTNQTSMYLCASSVAGTGDDEQYFGPGTRLTVT.

The V call is TRBV29-1, the J call TRBJ2-2; 8 bases fit TRBD1. Germline CDR1 SQVTM, CDR2 ANQGSEA. The CDR3 covers 14 residues. J was trimmed by 5 bases and V by 6 bases; bases with no gene match: 8. The chain's CDR3 is CSVEQGAGTGELFF. In nucleotides, the CDR3 is TGCAGCGTGGAGCAGGGGGCAGGGACCGGGGAGCTGTTTTTT.

This rearrangement joins TRBV7-2 to TRBJ2-7, with 7 bases aligning to TRBD2. V lost 1 base, J lost 2 bases, and 8 bases stayed unmatched. The CDR3 spans 16 residues. Germline V CDR1 and CDR2: SGHTA, FQGNSA. The CDR3 DNA follows: TGTGCCAGCAGCTTAGACGGACTAGTTAGAACCTACGAGCAGTACTTC. Amino acids: CASSLDGLVRTYEQYF.

The chain employs TRBV5-6 and TRBJ1-5; no clear D gene. This CDR3 has 13 residues. Germline assignment: CDR1 SGHDT and CDR2 YYEEEE. V gave up 2 bases and J gave up 5 bases, with 8 bases separating them. The CDR3 spells CASSFSRYQPQHF. CDR3 in DNA: TGTGCCAGCAGCTTTTCTAGGTATCAGCCCCAGCATTTT.

This chain links TRBV7-9 with TRBJ1-2, with 7 bases aligning to TRBD1. The CDR3 runs 14 residues. CDR1 SEHNR and CDR2 FQNEAQ come from the germline V gene (reference sequence). Unmatched junction bases numbered 5, after V lost 5 bases and J lost 2 bases. The CDR3 DNA reads as TGTGCCAGCAGCCCTTGGGGACAGAACTATGGCTACACCTTC. Amino acids: CASSPWGQNYGYTF.

V usage is TRBV12-5 and J usage is TRBJ2-1; 9 bases are a match to TRBD1. The length of the CDR3 is 17 residues. V gave up 3 bases and J gave up 0 bases; unmatched junction bases: 6. CDR1 and CDR2 (germline): LGHNT, FRNRAP. The CDR3 DNA sequence: TGTGCTAGTGGTTTCTTCCCGGGACAGGGCTCCTACAATGAGCAGTTCTTC. It translates to CASGFFPGQGSYNEQFF.

This clone has a handful of counts. The chain carries TRBV6-5 and TRBJ1-2; D remains ambiguous. This CDR3 spans 13 amino acids. The germline V gene encodes CDR1 MNHEY and CDR2 SVGAGI. V lost 2 bases and J 6 bases, leaving 10 bases between the germline ends. CDR3 in DNA: TGTGCCAGCAGTTACGGGCTGGGTGATGGCTACACCTTC. Translated: CASSYGLGDGYTF.

The genes are TRBV5-4 and TRBJ1-1; a possible D gene is TRBD1 (6 bases). The CDR3 is 13 residues long. V lost 5 bases and J lost 3, with 11 bases in between. Looked up from germline, CDR1 is SGHNT and CDR2 is YYREEE (reference sequence). The CDR3 is CASREQGDTEAFF. CDR3 sequence (DNA): TGTGCCAGCAGGGAACAGGGTGACACTGAAGCTTTCTTT.

The chain is built from TRBV7-9 and TRBJ2-7; 7 nucleotides match TRBD1. This CDR3 comprises 15 residues. Germline loops: CDR1 SEHNR, CDR2 FQNEAQ (reference sequence). V was clipped by 5 bases and J by 2 bases; unmatched bases: 9. The CDR3 DNA is TGTGCCAGCAGCACGACAGGGAATCCCACCTACGAGCAGTACTTC. Translated: CASSTTGNPTYEQYF.

The chain combines TRBV19 with TRBJ2-1, with TRBD1 matching 7 bases. The CDR3 runs to 17 residues. Germline V gives CDR1 LNHDA, CDR2 SQIVND (reference sequence). Trimming took 5 bases from V and 2 from J; bases not matched to a gene: 12. The CDR3 nucleotides read TGTGCCAGTAGTGTGACAGGGACAACTTTAGCCTACAATGAGCAGTTCTTC. This codes for CASSVTGTTLAYNEQFF.

The genes are TRBV7-2 and TRBJ2-1; 9 nucleotides line up with TRBD1. This CDR3 has 15 amino acids. V was clipped by 3 bases and J by 4 bases; unmatched bases: 4. Germline CDR1 reads SGHTA; CDR2 reads FQGNSA. CDR3 loop: CASSLDRGIYNEQFF. Written as DNA, the CDR3 is TGTGCCAGCAGCTTGGACAGGGGTATTTACAATGAGCAGTTCTTC.

The V call is TRBV28, the J call TRBJ1-1; unclear D gene. This CDR3 is built from 15 residues. Germline V gene lookup returns CDR1 MDHEN and CDR2 SYDVKM. V dropped 6 bases and J dropped 2 bases, with 16 bases sitting between them. The CDR3 is CASSFDYGENTEAFF. The CDR3 DNA reads TGTGCCAGCAGCTTCGATTACGGGGAAAACACTGAAGCTTTCTTT.

The chain has TRBV5-1 and TRBJ1-1; TRBD1 aligns across 7 bases. There are 14 residues in the CDR3. The germline gives CDR1 SGHRS, CDR2 YFSETQ. J was trimmed by 0 bases and V by 3 bases; bases with no gene match: 2. CDR3: CASSWDRMNTEAFF. The CDR3 DNA reads as TGCGCCAGCAGCTGGGACAGAATGAACACTGAAGCTTTCTTT. Full variable domain (remainder filled in from reference TRBV5-1 and TRBJ1-1): KAGVTQTPRYLIKTRGQQVTLSCSPISGHRSVSWYQQTPGQGLQFLFEYFSETQRNKGNFPGRFSGRQFSNSRSEMNVSTLELGDSALYLCASSWDRMNTEAFFGQGTRLTVV.

This rearrangement joins TRBV30 to TRBJ2-5, with unresolved D. CDR1 is GTSNPN and CDR2 is SVGIG in the germline V gene (reference sequence). The CDR3 has 12 residues. Between the trimmed V and J ends, which lost 1 base and 0 bases, there was a span of 3 bases. CDR3 loop: CAWSAYQETQYF. DNA of the CDR3: TGTGCCTGGAGTGCGTACCAAGAGACCCAGTACTTC.

V gene TRBV21-1 combines with J gene TRBJ2-1; the table's D call, TRBD2, has no DNA check behind it. TRBV21-1 is marked as a pseudogene. This CDR3 has 16 residues. The DNA of the CDR3 is TGTGCCAGCAGCAAACCGACTCCCAAATCCTACAATGAGCAGTTCTTC. Translated, it gives CASSKPTPKSYNEQFF.

The chain is built from TRBV30 and TRBJ2-7; 8 nucleotides line up with TRBD1. The CDR3 sequence is 15 residues long. After removal of 3 bases from V and 2 bases from J, the junction contained 9 bases not matched to a gene. Germline V gene sequence: CDR1 GTSNPN, CDR2 SVGIG (reference sequence). CDR3 sequence (DNA): TGTGCCTGGAGGGGGCAAGACAGGGGTCCCTACGAGCAGTACTTC. Protein product: CAWRGQDRGPYEQYF.

V gene TRBV28 combines with J gene TRBJ2-3, with D unclear. The CDR3 extends over 13 amino acids. The germline CDR1 and CDR2 sequences are MDHEN and SYDVKM. Trimming took 6 bases from V and 5 from J, leaving 12 bases between them. The CDR3 bases are TGTGCCAGCAGACCATCTAGTGTAGATACGCAGTATTTT. Translated, it gives CASRPSSVDTQYF.

The chain carries TRBV27 and TRBJ1-5; D not certain. Germline CDR1 MNHEY, CDR2 SMNVEV (reference sequence). The CDR3 contains 12 residues. Deletions cut 3 bases from V and 6 bases from J, with 6 bases between. The DNA for the CDR3 is TGTGCCAGCAGTTTGCCCGGTCAGCCCCAGCATTTT. Its translation: CASSLPGQPQHF.

The DNA of the CDR3 is TGTGCCAGCAGCTTCCCGGGACTAGCGGGTACCTATGAGCAGTTCTTC. It translates to CASSFPGLAGTYEQFF. V gene TRBV7-8 combines with J gene TRBJ2-1, with 12 bases fitting TRBD2. The CDR3 loop spans 16 amino acids. CDR1 and CDR2 from the germline V gene are SGHVS and FQNEAQ. The V and J ends lost 3 bases and 8 bases, in that order; junction bases with no gene match: 8.

The chain couples TRBV10-3 to TRBJ1-4, with D unclear. This CDR3 is 16 amino acids long. V lost 0 bases and J lost 8, with 16 bases in between. Germline assignment: CDR1 ENHRY and CDR2 SYGVKD. The CDR3 sequence: CAISESRVGGWEKLFF. DNA for the CDR3: TGTGCCATCAGTGAGTCGCGAGTTGGAGGATGGGAAAAACTGTTTTTT.

V is TRBV7-2 and J is TRBJ2-1, with 13 bases matching TRBD2. V was clipped by 5 bases and J by 5 bases; unmatched bases: 3. The germline V gene has CDR1 SGHTA and CDR2 FQGNSA. The CDR3 totals 15 residues. The CDR3 nucleotides are TGTGCCAGCAGCCAGGGACTAGCGGGAAACAATGAGCAGTTCTTC. Translated: CASSQGLAGNNEQFF.

The chain recombines TRBV18 with TRBJ1-1, with a possible D match to TRBD1 (5 bases). Looked up from germline, CDR1 is KGHSH and CDR2 is LQKENI. This CDR3 contains 14 residues. Trimming stripped 8 bases from V and 4 bases from J, with 17 bases between. The DNA of the CDR3 is TGTGCCAGCACATTCAGGGAGGTTAGCACTGAAGCTTTCTTT. Amino acid sequence: CASTFREVSTEAFF.

The V and J genes are TRBV5-1 and TRBJ1-2, with 8 bases lining up with TRBD1. J was trimmed by 8 bases and V by 0 bases; bases with no gene match: 6. Germline CDR1 is SGHRS and CDR2 is YFSETQ. This CDR3 is built from 14 residues. Written as DNA, the CDR3 is TGCGCCAGCAGCTTGGGAGACACAGGGGGAGGCTACACCTTC. This gives the protein CASSLGDTGGGYTF. Full variable domain (remainder filled in from reference TRBV5-1 and TRBJ1-2): KAGVTQTPRYLIKTRGQQVTLSCSPISGHRSVSWYQQTPGQGLQFLFEYFSETQRNKGNFPGRFSGRQFSNSRSEMNVSTLELGDSALYLCASSLGDTGGGYTFGSGTRLTVV.

This chain connects TRBV27 to TRBJ2-7; D unresolved. There are 8 residues in the CDR3. In germline, CDR1 is MNHEY, CDR2 SMNVEV (reference sequence). The CDR3 DNA reads as TGTGCTGTTCTCGAGCAGTACTTC. Protein product: CAVLEQYF.

The chain joins TRBV18 to TRBJ1-3; TRBD1 agrees at 9 bases. CDR3 length: 14 residues. From germline, CDR1 is KGHSH and CDR2 LQKENI. Germline trimming cut 5 bases from V and 7 bases from J; bases unmatched to any gene: 6. CDR3 sequence (DNA): TGTGCCAGCTCAGCAACGGGACAGGGTAACACCATATATTTT. This encodes CASSATGQGNTIYF.

Only one count was recorded for this clone. The J gene is TRBJ2-1, the V gene TRBV5-1; TRBD2 matches at 9 bases. CDR1 and CDR2 from the germline V gene are SGHRS and YFSETQ. V shed 2 bases and J 0 bases; nucleotides not matched to a gene: 3. The CDR3 is 16 amino acids. CDR3 coding DNA: TGCGCCAGCAGCTTTATTAGCGGGAGCTCCTACAATGAGCAGTTCTTC. As protein: CASSFISGSSYNEQFF.